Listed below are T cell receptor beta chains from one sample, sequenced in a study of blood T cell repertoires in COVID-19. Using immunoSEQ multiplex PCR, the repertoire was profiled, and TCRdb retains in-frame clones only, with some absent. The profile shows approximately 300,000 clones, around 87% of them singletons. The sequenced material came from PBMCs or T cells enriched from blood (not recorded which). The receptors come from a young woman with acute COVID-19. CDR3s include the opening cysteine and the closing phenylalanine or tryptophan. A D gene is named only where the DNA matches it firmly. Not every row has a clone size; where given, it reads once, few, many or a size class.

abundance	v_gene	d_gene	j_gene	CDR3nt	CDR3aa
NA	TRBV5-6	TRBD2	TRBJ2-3	TGTGCCAGCAGCTTACTAGCGCGAGACACAGATACGCAGTATTTT	CASSLLARDTDTQYF
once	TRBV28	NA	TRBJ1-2	TGTGCCAGCAGTTTTGGGGGGGGCTTTAGTAGTTATGGCTACACCTTC	CASSFGGGFSSYGYTF
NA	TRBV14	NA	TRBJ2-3	TGTGCCAGCAGCCAAGTTACCCATTGGCACACAGATACGCAGTATTTT	CASSQVTHWHTDTQYF
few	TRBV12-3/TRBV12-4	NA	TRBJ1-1	TGTGCCAGCAGTTTCGGTTCGAACACTGAAGCTTTCTTT	CASSFGSNTEAFF
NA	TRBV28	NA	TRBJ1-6	TGTGCCAGCAGCCGTACAGGCTATAATTCACCCCTCCACTTT	CASSRTGYNSPLHF
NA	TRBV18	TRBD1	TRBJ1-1	TGTGCCAGCTCACCTGTTGAAATCAGGGGGCGCATTAGGGCTGAAGCTTTCTTT	CASSPVEIRGRIRAEAFF
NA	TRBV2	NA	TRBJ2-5	TGTGCCAGCAGTGAGCAGGGGAGTCAAGAGACCCAGTACTTC	CASSEQGSQETQYF
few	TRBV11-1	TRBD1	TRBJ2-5	TGTGCCAGCAGCACCCCGGACAGGGCGGAGACCCAGTACTTC	CASSTPDRAETQYF
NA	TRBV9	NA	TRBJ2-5	TGTGCCAGCAGCTTAAGCTGGCAAGAGACCCAGTACTTC	CASSLSWQETQYF
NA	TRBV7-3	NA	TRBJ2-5	TGTGCCAGCAGCGCCCTATCGGGAGCTGAGACCCAGTACTTC	CASSALSGAETQYF
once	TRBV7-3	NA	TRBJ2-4	TGTGCCAGCAGCTCCTCCGCGGAGCTAGCCAAAAACATTCAGTACTTC	CASSSSAELAKNIQYF
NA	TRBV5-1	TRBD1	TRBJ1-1	TGCGCCAGCAGCTTGGCGGACAGGGTCGCTGAAGCTTTCTTT	CASSLADRVAEAFF
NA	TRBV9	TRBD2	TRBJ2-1	TGTGCCAGCAGCGTAGCAGCGGGAGTTGGTGAGCAGTTCTTC	CASSVAAGVGEQFF
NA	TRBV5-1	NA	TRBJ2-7	TGCGCCAGCAGCTCTTTGGACGGGAGTACCTACGAGCAGTACTTC	CASSSLDGSTYEQYF
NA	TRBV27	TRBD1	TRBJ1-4	TGTGCCAGCAGGCAACAGGGGGGAGGTCGAGAAAAACTGTTTTTT	CASRQQGGGREKLFF
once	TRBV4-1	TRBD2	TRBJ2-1	TGCGCCAGCAGCCGAAGGGGGGGACTAGCAACCTACAATGAGCAGTTCTTC	CASSRRGGLATYNEQFF
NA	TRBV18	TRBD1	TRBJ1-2	TGTGCCAGCTCACCCTGGACAGGGATTAACTATGGCTACACCTTC	CASSPWTGINYGYTF
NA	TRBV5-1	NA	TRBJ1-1	TGCGCCAGCAGCTTGGCCATGGGGGCTGCCACTGAAGCTTTCTTT	CASSLAMGAATEAFF
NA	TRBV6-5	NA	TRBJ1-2	TGTGCCAGCAGTTTACAGGGAGACTTGGGCTATGGCTACACCTTC	CASSLQGDLGYGYTF
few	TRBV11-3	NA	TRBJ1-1	TGTGCCAGCAGCTTATTACAGAACACTGAAGCTTTCTTT	CASSLLQNTEAFF
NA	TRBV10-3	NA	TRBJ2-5	TGTGCCATCAGCGAGGGAGTCGAGACCCAGTACTTC	CAISEGVETQYF
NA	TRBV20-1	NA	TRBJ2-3	TGCAGTGCTAGTTGGGAGAGGGATAGCACAGATACGCAGTATTTT	CSASWERDSTDTQYF
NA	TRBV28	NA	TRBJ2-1	TGTGCCACCCGGGAGTGGGAGCAGTTCTTC	CATREWEQFF
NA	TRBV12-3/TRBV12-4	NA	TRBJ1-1	TGTGCCAGCAGTTTATGGCAAGAATCTGAAGCTTTCTTT	CASSLWQESEAFF
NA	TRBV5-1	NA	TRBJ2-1	TGCGCCAGCAGCCCCAGGACAACCCATGCCTACAATGAGCAGTTCTTC	CASSPRTTHAYNEQFF
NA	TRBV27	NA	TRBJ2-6	TGTGCCAGCAGCCTATCAATCGGGTCTGGGGCCAACGTCCTGACTTTC	CASSLSIGSGANVLTF
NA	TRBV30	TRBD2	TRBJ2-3	TGTGCCTGGTCCCCCTCTCGAACTAGCGGGAGCGTAGGAACGCAGTATTTT	CAWSPSRTSGSVGTQYF
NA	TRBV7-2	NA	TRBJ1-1	TGTGCCAGCAGCTTTACGGGGATGAACACTGAAGCTTTCTTT	CASSFTGMNTEAFF
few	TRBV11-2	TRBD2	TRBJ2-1	TGTGCCAGCAGCTTCCTAACCGGACTAGCCAACAATGAGCAGTTCTTC	CASSFLTGLANNEQFF
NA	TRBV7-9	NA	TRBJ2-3	TGTGCCAGCAGCCGACGACAGGAGTCAGATACGCAGTATTTT	CASSRRQESDTQYF
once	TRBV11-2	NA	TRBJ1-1	TGTGCCAGCACTCGAGGCAGGGCGGCTGAAGCTTTCTTT	CASTRGRAAEAFF
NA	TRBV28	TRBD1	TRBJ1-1	TGTGCCAGCAGTTTCCCCTCACAGGGGGCCGGGAACACTGAAGCTTTCTTT	CASSFPSQGAGNTEAFF
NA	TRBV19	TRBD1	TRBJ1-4	TGTGCCAGCGACGACAGGGAAGGAGATGAAAAACTGTTTTTT	CASDDREGDEKLFF
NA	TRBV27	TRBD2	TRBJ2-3	TGTGCCAGCAGTTTATACTTAGCGGGGCCTAGCACAGATACGCAGTATTTT	CASSLYLAGPSTDTQYF
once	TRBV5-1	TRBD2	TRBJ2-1	TGCGCCAGCAGCTCTAGCGGGAGCGACCTTGAGCAGTTCTTC	CASSSSGSDLEQFF
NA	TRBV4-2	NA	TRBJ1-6	TGTGCCAGCAGCCAAGGTTCGTCCGGCTATAATTCACCCCTCCACTTT	CASSQGSSGYNSPLHF
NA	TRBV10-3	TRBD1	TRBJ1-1	TGTGCCGCGTTACAGGGGGCAGGGGACACTGAAGCTTTCTTT	CAALQGAGDTEAFF
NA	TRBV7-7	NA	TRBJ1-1	TGTGCTAGCAGCCTAAGTGGGAACACTGAAGCTTTCTTT	CASSLSGNTEAFF
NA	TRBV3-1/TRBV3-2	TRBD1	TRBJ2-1	TGTGCCAGCAGCCACCGACAGGGGGATGAGCAGTTCTTC	CASSHRQGDEQFF
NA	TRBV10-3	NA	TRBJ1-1	TGTGCCATCAGCTTATTTGGGAGTGGGAACACTGAAGCTTTCTTT	CAISLFGSGNTEAFF
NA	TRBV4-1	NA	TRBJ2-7	TGCGCCAGCAGCCAAGAAAGACTGGACTACGAGCAGTACTTC	CASSQERLDYEQYF
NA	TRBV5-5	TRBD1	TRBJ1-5	TGTGCCAGCAGCCCTGGACAGGGCAATCAGCCCCAGCATTTT	CASSPGQGNQPQHF
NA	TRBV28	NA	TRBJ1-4	TGTGCCAGCTGCCTTAGACAGTATGTCGATGAAAAACTGTTTTTT	CASCLRQYVDEKLFF
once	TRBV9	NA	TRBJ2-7	TGTGCCAGCAGCCCCCGGGACATCTCCTACGAGCAGTACTTC	CASSPRDISYEQYF
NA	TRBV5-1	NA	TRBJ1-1	TGCGCCACCAAACGGGACTGGAACACTGAAGCTTTCTTT	CATKRDWNTEAFF
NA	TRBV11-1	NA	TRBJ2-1	TGTGCCAGCAGCTGGCAGGGTAGAAGTGGCGATGAGCAGTTCTTC	CASSWQGRSGDEQFF
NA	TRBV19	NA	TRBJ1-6	TGTGCCAGTAGTATTGGACCTCCGAGACAGAGCTCCTATAATTCACCCCTCCACTTT	CASSIGPPRQSSYNSPLHF
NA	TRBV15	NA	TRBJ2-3	TGTGCCACCAGCAGAGATGGGCACTCTGTCACAGATACGCAGTATTTT	CATSRDGHSVTDTQYF
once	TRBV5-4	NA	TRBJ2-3	TGTGCCAGCAGCTCCCAGGGTTGGGGCACAGATACGCAGTATTTT	CASSSQGWGTDTQYF
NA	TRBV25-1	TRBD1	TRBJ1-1	TGTGCCAGCAGTCCCTACAGGGGGATCACTGAAGCTTTCTTT	CASSPYRGITEAFF